The 7 T cell receptor beta chains below were found in one sample sequenced in a study of blood T cells in healthy people across ages. Primers used in a second PCR of about 7 to 11 cycles were a sample-barcoded 5' primer and a J-beta primer mix. A single record per CDR3 protein comes from TCRdb applying MiXCR to the 5' RACE reads. Of about 1,000,000 distinct CDR3 sequences detected, around 45% appear once; the ten largest clones hold approximately 17%. Sequencing was carried out using blood. Every receptor here comes from a woman in her fifties or sixties in good health.

The rearrangement links TRBV7-9 to TRBJ1-2, with TRBD1 as a possible D gene (6 bases). Germline values: CDR1 SEHNR, CDR2 FQNEAQ (reference sequence). This CDR3 has 13 residues. With 6 bases removed from V and 4 bases from J, the gap between germline ends came to 12 bases. This CDR3 is CASRRTEVYGYTF. In DNA form, the CDR3 reads TGTGCCAGCAGACGGACAGAGGTCTATGGCTACACCTTC.

This CDR3 reads CASSLVPRGGGSTDTQYF. The CDR3 DNA reads TGCGCCAGCAGCTTGGTTCCGCGCGGGGGGGGAAGCACAGATACGCAGTATTTT. The rearrangement uses TRBV5-1 and TRBJ2-3, with 9 bases aligning to TRBD2. There are 18 residues in the CDR3. Germline V gives CDR1 SGHRS, CDR2 YFSETQ. V lost 0 bases and J lost 0; bases outside the gene matches: 8.

V is TRBV7-3 and J is TRBJ2-3; TRBD1 matches at 7 bases. The CDR3 has 13 amino acids. J gave up 4 bases and V 5 bases, and 3 bases lay outside the gene matches. Germline CDR1 reads SGHTA; CDR2 reads FQGTGA. The CDR3 bases are TGTGCCAGCAGCGCGACAGGGTCAGATACGCAGTATTTT. This codes for CASSATGSDTQYF.

About this clonotype: A junction boundary mismatches the germline segment, possibly from a read error. V and J are TRBV2 and TRBJ1-1; possibly TRBD1 for D (5 bases). This CDR3 is 13 amino acids long. Germline CDR1 is SNHLY and CDR2 is FYNNEI. Here the CDR3 reads CASSEVQGAEAFF. CDR3 nucleotides: TGTGCCAGCAGCGAAGTGCAGGGCGCGGAAGCTTTCTTT. Full variable domain (rest looked up from reference TRBV2 and TRBJ1-1): EPEVTQTPSHQVTQMGQEVILRCVPISNHLYFYWYRQILGQKVEFLVSFYNNEISEKSEIFDDQFSVERPDGSNFTLKIRSTKLEDSAMYFCASSEVQGAEAFFGQGTRLTVV.

This clonotype appeared a few times. The V and J genes are TRBV9 and TRBJ2-7; 11 nucleotides match TRBD1. CDR3 size: 14 residues. V lost 4 bases and J lost 3; bases outside the gene matches: 3. In germline, CDR1 is SGDLS, CDR2 YYNGEE. DNA of the CDR3: TGTGCCAGCAGCAAGGGACAGGGGGACTACGAGCAGTACTTC. Its protein product is CASSKGQGDYEQYF. Supplemented by reference TRBV9 and TRBJ2-7, the full variable domain reads DSGVTQTPKHLITATGQRVTLRCSPRSGDLSVYWYQQSLDQGLQFLIQYYNGEERAKGNILERFSAQQFPDLHSELNLSSLELGDSALYFCASSKGQGDYEQYFGPGTRLTVT.

The chain uses TRBV9 and TRBJ2-5, with no clear D. This CDR3 contains 16 residues. V shed 8 bases and J shed 4 bases, with 24 bases lying between them. From germline, CDR1 is SGDLS and CDR2 YYNGEE. CDR3 loop: CARLRADGPLRETQYF. The CDR3 DNA reads TGTGCCAGACTTAGGGCCGATGGACCTCTACGAGAGACCCAGTACTTC.

The chain recombines TRBV10-3 with TRBJ2-1, with 14 bases aligning to TRBD2. V lost 7 bases, J lost 4 bases, and 3 bases stayed unmatched. CDR1 is ENHRY, CDR2 SYGVKD, per germline. This CDR3 region has 15 residues. The CDR3 DNA sequence: TGTGCCATCATTAGGACTAGCGGGAGGTACAATGAGCAGTTCTTC. Protein: CAIIRTSGRYNEQFF.